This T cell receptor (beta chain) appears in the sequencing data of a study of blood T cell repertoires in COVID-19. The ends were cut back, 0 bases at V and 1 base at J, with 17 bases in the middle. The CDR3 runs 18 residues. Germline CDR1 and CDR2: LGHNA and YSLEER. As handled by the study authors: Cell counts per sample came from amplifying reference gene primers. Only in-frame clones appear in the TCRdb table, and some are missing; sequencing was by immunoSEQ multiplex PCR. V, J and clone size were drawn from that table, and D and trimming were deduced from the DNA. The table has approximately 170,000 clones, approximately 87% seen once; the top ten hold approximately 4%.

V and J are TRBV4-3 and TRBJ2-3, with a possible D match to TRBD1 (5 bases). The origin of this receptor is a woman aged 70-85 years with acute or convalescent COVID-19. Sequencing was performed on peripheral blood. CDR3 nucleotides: TGCGCCAGCAGCCAAGATTTACAGGCGTCCTTCCGCACAGATACGCAGTATTTT. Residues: CASSQDLQASFRTDTQYF.